Shown below are 3 T cell receptor beta chains from a single sample sequenced in a study of T cell changes during pregnancy in multiple sclerosis. Method: immunoSEQ multiplex PCR; TCRdb's copy keeps in-frame clones and lacks some. The table includes over 55,000 clones, roughly 94% detected once. The sample was CD8+ T cells from peripheral blood mononuclear cells, taken in the third trimester of pregnancy. All receptors come from a female donor with multiple sclerosis, enrolled in a pregnancy study.

The rearrangement links TRBV5-1 to TRBJ2-1; 7 positions agree with TRBD1. The CDR3 extends over 15 amino acids. V shed 4 bases, J shed 4 bases, and the junction held 8 bases outside the gene matches. Germline V CDR1 and CDR2: SGHRS, YFSETQ. The CDR3 DNA follows: TGCGCCAGCAGCAGAGGGGGACAGCCTTACAATGAGCAGTTCTTC. Encoded protein: CASSRGGQPYNEQFF. Drawing the rest from reference TRBV5-1 and TRBJ2-1, the complete variable domain is KAGVTQTPRYLIKTRGQQVTLSCSPISGHRSVSWYQQTPGQGLQFLFEYFSETQRNKGNFPGRFSGRQFSNSRSEMNVSTLELGDSALYLCASSRGGQPYNEQFFGPGTRLTVL.

This clone showed up just a few times. V and J are TRBV16 and TRBJ1-1; no reliable D call. This CDR3 region has 12 residues. Trimming took off 2 bases at V and 3 bases at J, with 4 bases between the two ends. Looked up from germline, CDR1 is KGHSY and CDR2 is FQNENV. This chain's CDR3 is CASSQEYTEAFF. In DNA, the CDR3 is TGTGCCAGCAGCCAAGAGTACACTGAAGCTTTCTTT.

The chain links TRBV9 to TRBJ2-3; 7 bases fit TRBD2. The V gene end was trimmed by 4 bases and the J gene end by 6 bases; junction bases not matched to a gene: 8. The CDR3 spans 14 residues. Germline lookup yields CDR1 SGDLS and CDR2 YYNGEE. Here the CDR3 reads CASSPGLGGDTQYF. The CDR3 DNA reads as TGTGCCAGCAGCCCCGGACTGGGAGGGGATACGCAGTATTTT.